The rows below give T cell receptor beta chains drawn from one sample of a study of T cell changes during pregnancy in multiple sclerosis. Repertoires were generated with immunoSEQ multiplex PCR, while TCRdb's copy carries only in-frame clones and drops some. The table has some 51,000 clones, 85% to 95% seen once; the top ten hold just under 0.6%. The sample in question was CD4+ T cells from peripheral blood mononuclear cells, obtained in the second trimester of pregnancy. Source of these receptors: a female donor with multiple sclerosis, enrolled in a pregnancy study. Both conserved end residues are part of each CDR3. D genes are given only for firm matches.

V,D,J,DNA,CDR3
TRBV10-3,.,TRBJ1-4,TGTGCCATCCGACAGGCTCAGGAGGAAAAACTGTTTTTT,CAIRQAQEEKLFF
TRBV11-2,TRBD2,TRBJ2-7,TGTGCCAGCAGGGGGATAGCGGGGGGGCGCGAGCAGTACTTC,CASRGIAGGREQYF
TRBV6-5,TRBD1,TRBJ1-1,TGTGCCAGCAGTTCCGGACAGGAGAACACTGAAGCTTTCTTT,CASSSGQENTEAFF
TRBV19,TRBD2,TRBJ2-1,TGTGCCAGTAGTAATAGCGGGGGCCAATACAATGAGCAGTTCTTC,CASSNSGGQYNEQFF
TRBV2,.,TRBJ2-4,TGTGCCAGTACGCCTCGACAGTCGGAAGCAAACATTCAGTACTTC,CASTPRQSEANIQYF
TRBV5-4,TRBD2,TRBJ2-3,TGTGCCAGCAGCTTGATAGCGGGGGGTATAGATACGCAGTATTTT,CASSLIAGGIDTQYF
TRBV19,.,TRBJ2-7,TGTGCCAGTAGTATAATTTCGGGATCCTACGAGCAGTACTTC,CASSIISGSYEQYF
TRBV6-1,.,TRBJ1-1,TGTGCCAGCAGTGTAAACAGGAACACTGAAGCTTTCTTT,CASSVNRNTEAFF
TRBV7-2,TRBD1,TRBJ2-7,TGTGCCAGCAGCTGGAGACAGGGTGGAGCCGAGCAGTACTTC,CASSWRQGGAEQYF
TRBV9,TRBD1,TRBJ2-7,TGTGCCAGCAGCGTAGCTACTTGGACAGGGGGCTCTTACGAGCAGTACTTC,CASSVATWTGGSYEQYF
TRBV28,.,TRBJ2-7,TGTGCCAGCAGTTTAGTATACGCAGCCTACGAGCAGTACTTC,CASSLVYAAYEQYF
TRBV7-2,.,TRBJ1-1,TGTGCCAGCAGCTTAGGGGCGTCAGGGGCCCGAGCTTTCTTT,CASSLGASGARAFF
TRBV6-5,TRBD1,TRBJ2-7,TGTGCCAGCACCAGGACAGGGGGCTCCTACGAGCAGTACTTC,CASTRTGGSYEQYF
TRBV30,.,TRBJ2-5,TGTGCCTGGAGTGTAAGAGGGTGGGAGACCCAGTACTTC,CAWSVRGWETQYF